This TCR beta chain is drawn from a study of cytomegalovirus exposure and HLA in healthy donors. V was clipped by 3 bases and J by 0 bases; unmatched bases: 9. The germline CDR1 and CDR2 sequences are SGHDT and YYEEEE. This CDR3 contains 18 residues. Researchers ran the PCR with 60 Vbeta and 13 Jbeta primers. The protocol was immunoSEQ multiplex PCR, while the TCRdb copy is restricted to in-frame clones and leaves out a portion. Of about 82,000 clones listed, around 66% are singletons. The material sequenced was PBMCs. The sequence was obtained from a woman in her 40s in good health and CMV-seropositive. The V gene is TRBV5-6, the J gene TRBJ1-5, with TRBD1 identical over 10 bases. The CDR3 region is CASSSLKTGGYSNQPQHF. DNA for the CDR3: TGTGCCAGCAGCTCCCTTAAGACAGGGGGCTATAGCAATCAGCCCCAGCATTTT.